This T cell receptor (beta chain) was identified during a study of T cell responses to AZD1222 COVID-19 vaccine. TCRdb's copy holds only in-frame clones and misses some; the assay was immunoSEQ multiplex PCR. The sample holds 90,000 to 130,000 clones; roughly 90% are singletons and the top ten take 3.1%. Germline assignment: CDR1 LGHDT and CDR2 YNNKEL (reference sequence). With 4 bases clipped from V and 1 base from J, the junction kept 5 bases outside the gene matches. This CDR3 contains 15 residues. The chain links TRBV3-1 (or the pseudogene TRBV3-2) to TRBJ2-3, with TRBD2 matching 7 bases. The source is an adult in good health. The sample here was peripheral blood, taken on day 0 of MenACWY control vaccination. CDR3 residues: CASSPRLAGTDTQYF. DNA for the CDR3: TGTGCCAGCAGCCCGCGACTAGCCGGCACAGATACGCAGTATTTT.